One and the same sample provided the 22 T cell receptor beta chains below, sequenced in a study of control samples from healthy donors and cancer patients (dated by TCRdb to the early 2020s). The library came from the immunoSEQ multiplex PCR assay. What TCRdb holds here is the immuneACCESS table cut down to in-frame rearrangements. Part of the clones is not present; checked against another copy, under half of the missing clones reflect an unresolved V gene, and the others are unexplained. The sample table contains some 51,000 clones; only one count was recorded for 88% of them. The ten largest make up 3.5% to 4.5% of the sample. The sequenced sample was blood. The receptor set was obtained from a man between 45 and 60 years old in good health.

The chain employs TRBV11-2 and TRBJ2-5; tentatively, D is TRBD2 (5 bases). V was cut by 3 bases and J by 10 bases, with 9 bases left in between. Germline CDR1 is SGHAT and CDR2 is FQNNGV. The CDR3 totals 11 residues. The CDR3 spells CASSLGEFQYF. The DNA of the CDR3 is TGTGCCAGCAGCTTGGGAGAGTTCCAGTACTTC. Drawing the rest from reference TRBV11-2 and TRBJ2-5, the complete variable domain is EAGVAQSPRYKIIEKRQSVAFWCNPISGHATLYWYQQILGQGPKLLIQFQNNGVVDDSQLPKDRFSAERLKGVDSTLKIQPAKLEDSAVYLCASSLGEFQYFGPGTRLLVL.

The genes are TRBV11-2 and TRBJ1-2, with TRBD1 identical over 8 bases. The V gene end was trimmed by 2 bases and the J gene end by 4 bases; junction bases not matched to a gene: 6. This CDR3 contains 15 residues. The germline V gene has CDR1 SGHAT and CDR2 FQNNGV. CDR3 nucleotides: TGTGCCAGCAGCTTACAGGACAGGGTTGTCTATGGCTACACCTTC. Translation gives CASSLQDRVVYGYTF. The whole variable domain, remainder taken from reference TRBV11-2 and TRBJ1-2, is EAGVAQSPRYKIIEKRQSVAFWCNPISGHATLYWYQQILGQGPKLLIQFQNNGVVDDSQLPKDRFSAERLKGVDSTLKIQPAKLEDSAVYLCASSLQDRVVYGYTFGSGTRLTVV.

The chain links TRBV19 to TRBJ2-4; 8 bases match TRBD1. V was clipped by 4 bases and J by 0 bases; unmatched bases: 11. This CDR3 comprises 18 residues. Germline lookup yields CDR1 LNHDA and CDR2 SQIVND (reference sequence). CDR3 sequence reads: CASSRVDRGSQAKNIQYF. DNA for the CDR3: TGTGCCAGTAGTAGGGTAGACAGGGGATCCCAAGCCAAAAACATTCAGTACTTC. Full variable domain (remainder filled in from reference TRBV19 and TRBJ2-4): DGGITQSPKYLFRKEGQNVTLSCEQNLNHDAMYWYRQDPGQGLRLIYYSQIVNDFQKGDIAEGYSVSREKKESFPLTVTSAQKNPTAFYLCASSRVDRGSQAKNIQYFGAGTRLSVL.

This sequence joins TRBV7-2 and TRBJ2-7; D remains unclear. The CDR3 consists of 12 residues. Germline CDR1 and CDR2: SGHTA and FQGNSA. The V end was cut by 0 bases, the J end by 6 bases, with 6 bases between. The CDR3 DNA is TGTGCCAGCAGCTTAGCGGGCACCGAGCAGTACTTC. Translating it yields CASSLAGTEQYF.

This CDR3 reads CASRLPGDYGYTF. DNA for the CDR3: TGTGCCAGCAGACTACCGGGGGACTATGGCTACACCTTC. This chain connects TRBV6-5 to TRBJ1-2; D is possibly TRBD1 (5 bases). The CDR3 is made up of 13 amino acids. V shed 6 bases and J shed 3 bases, with 11 bases lying between them. Germline assignment: CDR1 MNHEY and CDR2 SVGAGI.

The CDR3 loop is CASSGHPRQGSRSTEAFF. In DNA form, the CDR3 reads TGTGCCAGCAGCGGACATCCGAGACAGGGGAGTAGGAGCACTGAAGCTTTCTTT. The chain recombines TRBV28 with TRBJ1-1; 8 bases line up with TRBD1. CDR3 size: 18 residues. The V and J ends lost 6 bases and 4 bases, in that order; junction bases with no gene match: 19. From germline, CDR1 is MDHEN and CDR2 SYDVKM.

This clone turned up a few times. The chain carries TRBV30 and TRBJ1-1; a weak D match, TRBD1 (6 bases). The germline V gene encodes CDR1 GTSNPN and CDR2 SVGIG (reference sequence). V lost 3 bases, J lost 5 bases, and 13 bases lay in between. This CDR3 region has 13 residues. The DNA of the CDR3 is TGTGCCTGGAGGAGCGCAGGGGATACTGAAGCTTTCTTT. It translates to CAWRSAGDTEAFF. The whole variable domain, remainder taken from reference TRBV30 and TRBJ1-1, is SQTIHQWPATLVQPVGSPLSLECTVEGTSNPNLYWYRQAAGRGLQLLFYSVGIGQISSEVPQNLSASRPQDRQFILSSKKLLLSDSGFYLCAWRSAGDTEAFFGQGTRLTVV.

The V call is TRBV2, the J call TRBJ1-5; 8 bases line up with TRBD1. This CDR3 region has 14 residues. Germline V lookup: CDR1 SNHLY, CDR2 FYNNEI. J lost 3 bases, V lost 4 bases, and 2 bases had no gene match. CDR3 bases: TGTGCCAGCAGTGGGACAGGGTCCAATCAGCCCCAGCATTTT. Translation: CASSGTGSNQPQHF.

The chain links TRBV6-5 to TRBJ1-1; D remains unclear. The germline CDR1 and CDR2 sequences are MNHEY and SVGAGI. CDR3 length: 14 amino acids. Trimming shortened V by 2 bases and J by 6 bases, and 13 bases separated the two germline ends. The CDR3 nucleotides are TGTGCCAGCAGTTACGTTTTTGGGCAGCCTGAAGCTTTCTTT. Translated, it gives CASSYVFGQPEAFF.

The chain joins TRBV12-3 or TRBV12-4 to TRBJ2-5; no reliable D call. The CDR3 loop spans 12 amino acids. The germline V and J ends were trimmed by 6 bases and 2 bases, with 7 bases remaining between them. The CDR3 spells CASRGLQETQYF. The CDR3, as DNA: TGTGCCAGCAGGGGCTTACAAGAGACCCAGTACTTC.

This chain links TRBV6-4 with TRBJ2-1, with D possibly matching TRBD2 (6 bases). The germline gives CDR1 MRHNA, CDR2 SNTAGT. CDR3 length: 12 residues. Trimming took 6 bases from V and 9 from J, leaving 12 bases between them. CDR3 in amino acids: CASRTGEGEQFF. Here the CDR3 DNA reads TGTGCCAGCAGAACGGGAGAAGGTGAGCAGTTCTTC.

The chain couples TRBV4-1 to TRBJ2-7; D might be TRBD1 or TRBD2, each matching 5 bases. Germline V gene sequence: CDR1 MGHRA, CDR2 YSYEKL. The CDR3 has 16 residues. Trimming removed 1 base at V and 3 bases at J, with 16 bases between. The CDR3 protein is CASSQGTGAPHYEQYF. The CDR3 coding sequence is TGCGCCAGCAGCCAAGGGACTGGGGCACCTCACTACGAGCAGTACTTC.

The chain combines TRBV11-3 with TRBJ2-2; 11 nucleotides align to TRBD2. CDR1 is SGHNT and CDR2 is YENEEA in the germline V gene. J was trimmed by 6 bases and V by 1 base; bases with no gene match: 4. CDR3 length equals 16 residues. CDR3 in DNA: TGTGCCAGCAGCTTAGGTCTGACTAGCGGGGCCGGGGAGCTGTTTTTT. It encodes CASSLGLTSGAGELFF.

This chain connects TRBV6-5 to TRBJ2-2, with D tentatively TRBD1 (5 bases). V lost 2 bases, J lost 0 bases, and 7 bases lay in between. The CDR3 sequence is 15 residues long. Germline CDR1 MNHEY, CDR2 SVGAGI. CDR3 DNA: TGTGCCAGCAGTTACGCAGGGTCGAACACCGGGGAGCTGTTTTTT. Translating it yields CASSYAGSNTGELFF.

V gene TRBV6-5 combines with J gene TRBJ1-4; no clear D gene. The CDR3 is made up of 13 amino acids. Germline V CDR1 and CDR2: MNHEY, SVGAGI. The V gene lost 7 bases and the J gene lost 8 bases, with 14 bases spanning the gap. In DNA, the CDR3 is TGTGCCAGCAAAAAAACTGGGGTGGAAAAACTGTTTTTT. Its protein is CASKKTGVEKLFF.

This sequence joins TRBV11-3 and TRBJ1-1; TRBD1 is a possible D gene (6 bases). The CDR3 extends over 17 amino acids. V gave up 2 bases and J gave up 0 bases, with 16 bases separating them. Germline CDR1 is SGHNT and CDR2 is YENEEA. The CDR3 loop is CASSLLGQSSMNTEAFF. The CDR3 bases are TGTGCCAGCAGCTTACTCGGACAGAGCTCCATGAACACTGAAGCTTTCTTT.

The rearrangement links TRBV19 to TRBJ1-1; unclear D gene. V lost 7 bases and J lost 1, with 10 bases in between. Per the germline V gene, CDR1 is LNHDA and CDR2 is SQIVND (reference sequence). CDR3 length equals 13 residues. CDR3 loop: CASKWARNTEAFF. The DNA of the CDR3 is TGTGCCAGTAAGTGGGCTCGGAACACTGAAGCTTTCTTT.

This chain connects TRBV27 to TRBJ2-1, with 7 nucleotides matching TRBD2. Trimming took 7 bases from V and 2 from J; bases not matched to a gene: 11. The CDR3 length is 16 residues. Per germline, CDR1 MNHEY and CDR2 SMNVEV (reference sequence). The DNA for the CDR3 is TGTGCCAGCACCGCCAGAGCGGGAAGCGCCTACAATGAGCAGTTCTTC. It yields the protein CASTARAGSAYNEQFF.

The V and J genes are TRBV6-2 or TRBV6-3 and TRBJ2-5; 7 bases fit TRBD2. CDR3 length: 14 residues. Trimming cost V 5 bases and J 2 bases; bases outside gene matches: 5. Germline V gene lookup returns CDR1 MNHEY and CDR2 SVGEGT. CDR3 nucleotides: TGTGCCAGCAGTCGGCGGGAGATACAAGAGACCCAGTACTTC. Amino acids: CASSRREIQETQYF.

The V and J genes are TRBV9 and TRBJ2-6; D is tentatively TRBD1 or TRBD2 (5 bases each). Trimming shortened V by 3 bases and J by 0 bases, and 16 bases separated the two germline ends. This CDR3 has 18 amino acids. Germline lookup yields CDR1 SGDLS and CDR2 YYNGEE. CDR3 sequence reads: CASSARPGAYSGANVLTF. Written as DNA, the CDR3 is TGTGCCAGCAGCGCACGCCCCGGGGCCTACTCTGGGGCCAACGTCCTGACTTTC.

V and J are TRBV19 and TRBJ1-2, with a weak D call TRBD1 (5 bases). V shed 5 bases and J shed 5 bases, with 15 bases lying between them. Germline CDR1 LNHDA, CDR2 SQIVND (reference sequence). This CDR3 is built from 14 residues. For the CDR3, the DNA is TGTGCCAGTAGTCCCCGCAGGGTGGATTATGGCTACACCTTC. This sequence encodes CASSPRRVDYGYTF. The full variable domain, completed using reference TRBV19 and TRBJ1-2, is DGGITQSPKYLFRKEGQNVTLSCEQNLNHDAMYWYRQDPGQGLRLIYYSQIVNDFQKGDIAEGYSVSREKKESFPLTVTSAQKNPTAFYLCASSPRRVDYGYTFGSGTRLTVV.

The J gene is TRBJ2-1, the V gene TRBV4-2, with no clear D. The CDR3 runs to 15 residues. Deletions cut 0 bases from V and 4 bases from J, with 10 bases between. Germline CDR1 and CDR2: LGHNA and YNFKEQ. The CDR3 DNA reads as TGTGCCAGCAGCCAAGAACTCGCCAGGTACAATGAGCAGTTCTTC. As protein: CASSQELARYNEQFF.